These T cell receptor beta chains were read from a single sample in a study of shared T cell receptors in the human thymus. Profiled with immunoSEQ multiplex PCR; TCRdb holds only in-frame clones, not every one. The data contain over 450,000 clones, approximately 78% of them singletons. The same data also contributed to another study, on human thymus T cells.

Material for sequencing was thymocytes. The source of these receptors is a boy under two years old with a congenital heart defect. Each CDR3 is given with its conserved first and last residue. A D gene is named only where the DNA matches it firmly. Rows give clone size only sometimes, using once, few, many, or a class for an expanded clone.

TRBD2	TRBV29-1	TRBJ2-1	.	TGCAGCGTTGCTGGACTAGCGTGTTCCCATGAGCAGTTCTTC	CSVAGLACSHEQFF
.	TRBV6-5	TRBJ2-7	.	TGTGCCAGCAGTTACGTCGGACTCGCTTCGTCCGAGCAGTACTTC	CASSYVGLASSEQYF
TRBD1	TRBV29-1	TRBJ2-7	.	TGCAGCGTGGCCGTCCCCGGGACAGGGCTTTATGAGCAGTACTTC	CSVAVPGTGLYEQYF
.	TRBV4-3	TRBJ1-4	.	TGCGCCAGCAGCCAAGATCAGGGGCGGAATGAAAAACTGTTTTTT	CASSQDQGRNEKLFF
.	TRBV6-6	TRBJ1-1	.	TGTGCCAGCAGTGAGCGGGTCCCCCGAGGCGCTGAAGCTTTCTTT	CASSERVPRGAEAFF
.	TRBV7-8	TRBJ1-5	.	TGTGCCAGCAGCTTAGACAGGTATAGCAATCAGCCCCAGCATTTT	CASSLDRYSNQPQHF
TRBD2	TRBV27	TRBJ2-1	.	TGTGCCAGCAGTTTCCCCGGGGGGGGGAAGTCGTACAATGAGCAGTTCTTC	CASSFPGGGKSYNEQFF
TRBD2	TRBV7-9	TRBJ2-7	.	TGTGCCAGCAGCTCTAGCGGGACCCCCCGCGAGCAGTACTTC	CASSSSGTPREQYF
TRBD2	TRBV30	TRBJ2-1	.	TGTGCCTGGAGTTTCCTAGCGGGAGGGCCGAATGAGCAGTTCTTC	CAWSFLAGGPNEQFF
.	TRBV5-6	TRBJ2-5	.	TGTGCCAGCAGCTTGGTCGTTAGCGGCCAAGAGACCCAGTACTTC	CASSLVVSGQETQYF
TRBD2	TRBV4-1	TRBJ2-7	.	TGCGCCAGCAGCCAAGATAGCCCCGGACTAGCGCCCTCCTACGAGCAGTACTTC	CASSQDSPGLAPSYEQYF
.	TRBV2	TRBJ1-4	.	TGTGCCAGCAGTTCTCCCGGGACACCTAATGAAAAACTGTTTTTT	CASSSPGTPNEKLFF
.	TRBV5-1	TRBJ2-7	.	TGCGCCAGCAGCCCGGACTATGCCTACGAGCAGTACTTC	CASSPDYAYEQYF
TRBD1	TRBV30	TRBJ1-1	.	TGTGCCTGGAGTGCAACAGGGGGCCCGAACACTGAAGCTTTCTTT	CAWSATGGPNTEAFF
.	TRBV28	TRBJ2-7	few	TGTGCCAGCAGACAGGAGCCTTCTGGGTACTTC	CASRQEPSGYF
TRBD2	TRBV7-2	TRBJ2-3	few	TGTGCCAGCAGCTTAGTCGGGAGGGGGACAGATACGCAGTATTTT	CASSLVGRGTDTQYF
.	TRBV4-3	TRBJ2-1	.	TGCGCCAGCAGCCATTACCTAGCGCACTCCTACAATGAGCAGTTCTTC	CASSHYLAHSYNEQFF
TRBD1	TRBV5-1	TRBJ2-5	.	TGCGCCAGCAGCTTGGGGACAGGGGGCCAAGAGACCCAGTACTTC	CASSLGTGGQETQYF
TRBD1	TRBV13	TRBJ1-5	.	TGTGCCAGCAGCTTGAACAGGACAGGGATCTCCACTCAGCCCCAGCATTTT	CASSLNRTGISTQPQHF
TRBD2	TRBV4-3	TRBJ2-7	once	TGCGCCAGCAGCCAGCTCCCTAGCGGGAACTCCTACGAGCAGTACTTC	CASSQLPSGNSYEQYF
.	TRBV29-1	TRBJ2-1	once	TGCAGCGTTGGGGTAGCGGAGTACAATGAGCAGTTCTTC	CSVGVAEYNEQFF
TRBD1	TRBV5-8	TRBJ1-1	.	TGTGCCAGCCTCAGGGGGCTTGACACTGAAGCTTTCTTT	CASLRGLDTEAFF
.	TRBV2	TRBJ2-1	.	TGTGCCAGCAGTGAACTCGGGGGACGGAATGAGCAGTTCTTC	CASSELGGRNEQFF
TRBD2	TRBV7-6	TRBJ2-2	.	TGTGCCAGCAGCTGCCCTAGCGGGAGGTTCCCTTTACCCGGGGAGCTGTTTTTT	CASSCPSGRFPLPGELFF
.	TRBV28	TRBJ2-1	.	TGTGCCAGCAGTTTAAGTAAGCGAATTTCCTACAATGAGCAGTTCTTC	CASSLSKRISYNEQFF
TRBD2	TRBV7-8	TRBJ2-1	few	TGTGCCAGCAGCTCCTTACTAGCGGGAGACTACAATGAGCAGTTCTTC	CASSSLLAGDYNEQFF
TRBD2	TRBV6-6	TRBJ2-7	.	TGTGCCAGCAGAACACTAGCGGACTCAGGCTCCTACGAGCAGTACTTC	CASRTLADSGSYEQYF